These 21 T cell receptor beta chains originate from one sample sequenced in a study of chemoradiotherapy in HPV16-positive cancers. Only in-frame clones appear in the TCRdb table, and some are missing; sequencing was by immunoSEQ multiplex PCR. The sample records approximately 5,900 clones, more than 65% being singletons. Material: tumor tissue, obtained from a patient who underwent chemoradiotherapy. Source of these receptors: a human donor with HPV-associated anogenital cancer.

This chain uses TRBV5-1 with TRBJ1-1; 8 bases agree with TRBD1. The CDR3 loop spans 13 amino acids. Germline trimming cut 3 bases from V and 7 bases from J; bases unmatched to any gene: 5. The V gene's germline CDR1 is SGHRS and CDR2 YFSETQ. CDR3 coding DNA: TGCGCCAGCAGCTATCAGGGGGCTAGTGAAGCTTTCTTT. As protein: CASSYQGASEAFF.

V usage is TRBV2 and J usage is TRBJ2-1; 8 positions agree with TRBD2. V was pared by 1 base and J by 6 bases, with 8 bases of the junction left unmatched. The CDR3 consists of 16 residues. Per the germline V gene, CDR1 is SNHLY and CDR2 is FYNNEI. This chain's CDR3 is CASSEGSGGHLNEQFF. The DNA of the CDR3 is TGTGCCAGCAGTGAAGGGTCGGGGGGGCATCTCAATGAGCAGTTCTTC.

V and J are TRBV7-2 and TRBJ2-3; 7 bases are shared with TRBD2. CDR1 SGHTA and CDR2 FQGNSA come from the germline V gene. The V gene end was trimmed by 5 bases and the J gene end by 4 bases; junction bases not matched to a gene: 15. The CDR3 runs to 17 residues. This chain's CDR3 is CASSPMGGVSLPDTQYF. The CDR3 nucleotides are TGTGCCAGCAGCCCCATGGGGGGGGTTTCCCTTCCAGATACGCAGTATTTT. Looking up the rest from reference TRBV7-2 and TRBJ2-3 gives the full variable domain: GAGVSQSPSNKVTEKGKDVELRCDPISGHTALYWYRQSLGQGLEFLIYFQGNSAPDKSGLPSDRFSAERTGGSVSTLTIQRTQQEDSAVYLCASSPMGGVSLPDTQYFGPGTRLTVL.

This rearrangement joins TRBV5-6 to TRBJ1-2; D gene uncertain. The germline V gene has CDR1 SGHDT and CDR2 YYEEEE. The V end was cut by 2 bases, the J end by 8 bases, with 7 bases between. The CDR3 has 11 amino acids. CDR3 region: CASSFLVGYTF. Here the CDR3 DNA reads TGTGCCAGCAGCTTCCTCGTAGGCTACACCTTC. The complete variable domain, with remaining parts taken from reference TRBV5-6 and TRBJ1-2, reads DAGVTQSPTHLIKTRGQQVTLRCSPKSGHDTVSWYQQALGQGPQFIFQYYEEEERQRGNFPDRFSGHQFPNYSSELNVNALLLGDSALYLCASSFLVGYTFGSGTRLTVV.

CDR3: CAIRPRGQDNSPLHF. The CDR3 DNA reads as TGTGCCATCAGACCCAGGGGGCAGGATAATTCACCCCTCCACTTT. The rearrangement links TRBV10-3 to TRBJ1-6, with TRBD1 matching 8 bases. This CDR3 region has 15 residues. CDR1 is ENHRY and CDR2 is SYGVKD in the germline V gene. The V and J ends lost 6 bases and 5 bases, in that order; junction bases with no gene match: 6.

The V gene is TRBV20-1, the J gene TRBJ2-5; the D is unclear. The CDR3 length is 11 residues. CDR1 is DFQATT and CDR2 is SNEGSKA in the germline V gene (reference sequence). Trimming took off 6 bases at V and 2 bases at J, with 7 bases between the two ends. The CDR3 sequence is CSAGKQETQYF. CDR3 DNA: TGCAGTGCAGGGAAACAAGAGACCCAGTACTTC.

The rearrangement joins TRBV29-1 to TRBJ1-2, with D possibly being TRBD1 (5 bases). The ends were cut back, 6 bases at V and 6 bases at J, with 17 bases in the middle. The germline CDR1 and CDR2 sequences are SQVTM and ANQGSEA. The CDR3 length is 13 residues. The CDR3 DNA is TGCAGCGTCGGGGACCGGGGGGGGGATGGCTACACCTTC. It codes for CSVGDRGGDGYTF.

The V and J genes are TRBV2 and TRBJ2-7; 11 nucleotides align to TRBD1. Germline V lookup: CDR1 SNHLY, CDR2 FYNNEI. The CDR3 is 16 amino acids. V dropped 6 bases and J dropped 2; count of bases not matched to a gene: 9. Here the CDR3 reads CASSPGQGAATYEQYF. The CDR3 DNA is TGTGCCAGCAGCCCTGGACAGGGGGCAGCTACCTACGAGCAGTACTTC.

The rearrangement joins TRBV5-4 to TRBJ2-2; TRBD1 is a possible D gene (6 bases). The V and J ends lost 3 bases and 0 bases respectively, with 9 bases between them. The CDR3 extends over 15 amino acids. Per germline, CDR1 SGHNT and CDR2 YYREEE (reference sequence). CDR3 residues: CASSSWTANTGELFF. CDR3 bases: TGTGCCAGCAGCTCCTGGACAGCGAACACCGGGGAGCTGTTTTTT.

The genes are TRBV29-1 and TRBJ1-2; the D is unclear. The CDR3 loop spans 14 amino acids. Germline assignment: CDR1 SQVTM and CDR2 ANQGSEA. V lost 4 bases and J 3 bases, leaving 15 bases between the germline ends. This CDR3 reads CSVGPLQQDYGYTF. The CDR3 DNA reads as TGCAGCGTTGGCCCCCTTCAGCAGGACTATGGCTACACCTTC.

The CDR3, as DNA: TGCAGCGTTGGGGACGGACTGACCACAGATACGCAGTATTTT. It encodes CSVGDGLTTDTQYF. The V call is TRBV29-1, the J call TRBJ2-3; the D gene could be TRBD1 or TRBD2 (5 bases each). The CDR3 spans 14 residues. Germline assignment: CDR1 SQVTM and CDR2 ANQGSEA. V was cut by 4 bases and J by 2 bases, with 13 bases left in between.

The genes are TRBV6-4 and TRBJ1-2; D uncertain. The ends were cut back, 2 bases at V and 8 bases at J, with 12 bases in the middle. This CDR3 has 13 residues. Germline V lookup: CDR1 MRHNA, CDR2 SNTAGT. Here the CDR3 DNA reads TGTGCCAGCAGTGACACACTTAAGGGAGGCTACACCTTC. Translating it yields CASSDTLKGGYTF.

This chain connects TRBV5-5 to TRBJ1-1; a weak D match, TRBD1 (6 bases). V lost 0 bases and J 10 bases, leaving 10 bases between the germline ends. CDR3 length: 12 residues. Germline CDR1 reads SGHKS; CDR2 reads YYEKEE (reference sequence). DNA of the CDR3: TGTGCCAGCAGCTTGGCTACAGGGTTAGCTTTCTTT. Its translation is CASSLATGLAFF.

This CDR3 is CASSPPRSGLLTSGEQFF. CDR3 sequence (DNA): TGTGCCAGCTCACCACCCAGGTCGGGGCTCCTAACGAGTGGTGAGCAGTTCTTC. The chain couples TRBV18 to TRBJ2-1, with D perhaps given as TRBD1 or TRBD2 (5 bases each). With 0 bases removed from V and 9 bases from J, the gap between germline ends came to 24 bases. Germline loops: CDR1 KGHSH, CDR2 LQKENI. The CDR3 is 18 residues long.

This chain connects TRBV6-6 to TRBJ1-1; no firm D call. The CDR3 is 13 residues long. CDR1 MNHNY and CDR2 SVGAGI come from the germline V gene (reference sequence). V lost 2 bases and J lost 8, with 12 bases in between. CDR3 nucleotides: TGTGCCAGCAGTTACCGTCATACGGGCGAAGCTTTCTTT. Translated: CASSYRHTGEAFF.

The chain couples TRBV7-3 to TRBJ1-2; no clear D. V gave up 5 bases and J gave up 0 bases, with 7 bases separating them. The CDR3 runs to 13 residues. Per the germline V gene, CDR1 is SGHTA and CDR2 is FQGTGA. The chain's CDR3 is CASSPTPNYGYTF. In nucleotides, the CDR3 is TGTGCCAGCAGCCCGACACCTAACTATGGCTACACCTTC.

This chain joins TRBV18 and TRBJ2-5, with TRBD1 matching 9 bases. The CDR3 has 15 residues. Looked up from germline, CDR1 is KGHSH and CDR2 is LQKENI. V lost 0 bases, J lost 5 bases, and 4 bases stayed unmatched. DNA for the CDR3: TGTGCCAGCTCACCACCGACAGGGGGAAGGGAGACCCAGTACTTC. It translates to CASSPPTGGRETQYF.

The chain has TRBV11-2 and TRBJ2-7, with D uncertain. The CDR3 has 13 amino acids. V was trimmed by 4 bases and J by 0 bases, leaving 7 bases between them. CDR1 and CDR2 from the germline V gene are SGHAT and FQNNGV. The CDR3 reads CASSYGDSYEQYF. CDR3 coding DNA: TGTGCCAGCAGCTACGGTGACTCCTACGAGCAGTACTTC.

The J gene is TRBJ1-1, the V gene TRBV5-4; no clear D gene. With 4 bases removed from V and 3 bases from J, the gap between germline ends came to 19 bases. CDR1 is SGHNT and CDR2 is YYREEE in the germline V gene (reference sequence). This CDR3 region has 16 residues. CDR3 sequence: CASSPREGGLHTEAFF. CDR3 nucleotide sequence: TGTGCCAGCAGCCCTAGGGAGGGCGGATTGCACACTGAAGCTTTCTTT. Full variable domain (outside the CDR3, taken from reference TRBV5-4 and TRBJ1-1): ETGVTQSPTHLIKTRGQQVTLRCSSQSGHNTVSWYQQALGQGPQFIFQYYREEENGRGNFPPRFSGLQFPNYSSELNVNALELDDSALYLCASSPREGGLHTEAFFGQGTRLTVV.

The rearrangement uses TRBV28 and TRBJ1-6, with a tentative D call TRBD1 (5 bases). V lost 0 bases and J lost 5, with 8 bases in between. From germline, CDR1 is MDHEN and CDR2 SYDVKM. The CDR3 runs to 15 residues. The CDR3 loop reads CASSLWGPHNSPLHF. CDR3 sequence (DNA): TGTGCCAGCAGTTTATGGGGACCGCATAATTCACCCCTCCACTTT.

This sequence joins TRBV9 and TRBJ1-3; a weak D match, TRBD1 (6 bases). Per the germline V gene, CDR1 is SGDLS and CDR2 is YYNGEE. V was trimmed by 2 bases and J by 0 bases, leaving 9 bases between them. The CDR3 has 15 amino acids. The chain's CDR3 is CASSVRGGSGNTIYF. The CDR3 DNA follows: TGTGCCAGCAGCGTCCGAGGGGGCTCTGGAAACACCATATATTTT.